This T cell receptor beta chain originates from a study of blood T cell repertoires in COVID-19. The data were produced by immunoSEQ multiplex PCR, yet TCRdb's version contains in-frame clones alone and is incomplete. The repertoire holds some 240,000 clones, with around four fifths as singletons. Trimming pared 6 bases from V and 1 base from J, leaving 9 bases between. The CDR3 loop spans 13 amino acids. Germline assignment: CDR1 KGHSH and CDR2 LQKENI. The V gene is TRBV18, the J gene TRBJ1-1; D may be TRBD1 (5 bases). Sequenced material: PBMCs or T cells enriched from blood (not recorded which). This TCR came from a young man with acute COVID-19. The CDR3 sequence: CASSGLQNTEAFF. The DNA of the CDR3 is TGTGCCAGCTCGGGACTCCAGAACACTGAAGCTTTCTTT.